This T cell receptor beta chain originates from a study of cytomegalovirus exposure and HLA in healthy donors. Study-wide findings and caveats: Most subjects' HLA-A and HLA-B alleles were reportedly predicted from TCR beta sequences. Information on immune exposure was restricted to one variable (CMV serostatus). According to the study, roughly 160 TCR beta chains were cytomegalovirus-associated.

Germline CDR1 SGDLS, CDR2 YYNGEE. V was cut by 3 bases and J by 0 bases, with 18 bases left in between. The CDR3 covers 17 residues. Healthy donors of bone marrow made up the group. To note about this clone: Its antigen is not known.

The PCR used 60 Vbeta and 13 Jbeta primers. Clones were read by immunoSEQ multiplex PCR, and TCRdb kept only the in-frame ones, dropping some. The table has more than 95,000 clones, roughly 80% seen once. The sequenced material came from PBMCs. The genes are TRBV9 and TRBJ1-2, with D maybe TRBD1 (5 bases). The source is a woman aged 35 to 49 in good health and CMV-seropositive. The CDR3, as DNA: TGTGCCAGCAGCGAGGGCCCCGGGAGGGGATCTAACTATGGCTACACCTTC. Amino acid sequence: CASSEGPGRGSNYGYTF. Variable domain in full (rest from reference TRBV9 and TRBJ1-2): DSGVTQTPKHLITATGQRVTLRCSPRSGDLSVYWYQQSLDQGLQFLIQYYNGEERAKGNILERFSAQQFPDLHSELNLSSLELGDSALYFCASSEGPGRGSNYGYTFGSGTRLTVV.